This T cell receptor beta chain is from a study of cytomegalovirus exposure and HLA in healthy donors. Study-wide results and limits: Cytomegalovirus status was reportedly diagnosed by the classifier with high specificity and sensitivity. Investigators reported approximately 150 TCR beta chains as tied to cytomegalovirus.

Likely unrecorded immune exposures existed in these nominally healthy donors. A word on this clone: What it binds is not known.

The PCR ran on 60 Vbeta and 13 Jbeta primers. Only in-frame clones appear in the TCRdb table, and some are missing; sequencing was by immunoSEQ multiplex PCR. This sample contains some 150,000 clones. The CDR3 runs 16 residues. Trimming took 1 base from V and 4 from J; bases not matched to a gene: 5. Germline lookup yields CDR1 LGHNT and CDR2 FRNRAP. Sequenced sample: PBMCs. The sequence was collected from a woman aged 18-30 years in good health and CMV-seronegative. The chain couples TRBV12-5 to TRBJ2-7, with 12 bases that match TRBD1. CDR3: CASGLGDRGLGYEQYF. The CDR3 DNA reads TGTGCTAGTGGTTTGGGGGACAGGGGGCTTGGGTACGAGCAGTACTTC.